The entry that follows covers one TCR beta chain sequence. Its antigen is still unknown. The repertoire was sequenced with immunoSEQ multiplex PCR; TCRdb's copy has only in-frame clones and lacks some. The sample yields some 50,000 clones, about 74% seen once. This sample was included in a study of vaccination effects on CD4 cells after COVID-19. Study in general: All study participants received two doses of BNT162b2 or mRNA-1273 vaccine. The researchers cultured fewer than 2.5 million PBMC per well with approximately 9.1 IU/ml IL-2 and 7.5 to 10 ug/ml peptides.

Trimming took 4 bases from V and 4 from J; bases not matched to a gene: 7. Germline V CDR1 and CDR2: SGHRS, YFSETQ. The CDR3 sequence is 16 residues long. Upon completion of more than 9 days in culture, CD4+ T cells were isolated. PCR-confirmed SARS-CoV-2 infection occurred in the person between March and December 2020. In the cultures, half the medium was exchanged for IL-2 medium on days 3 and 7. The specimen was CD4+ T cells from PBMCs cultured without peptide, collected before COVID-19 vaccination. The TCR comes from a human donor who had a prior SARS-CoV-2 infection. The chain joins TRBV5-1 to TRBJ2-1; TRBD2 agrees at 11 bases. The DNA for the CDR3 is TGCGCCAGCAGCCACACTAGCGGGAGACTATACAATGAGCAGTTCTTC. Its protein is CASSHTSGRLYNEQFF.